In this sample, the clone carrying this T cell receptor beta chain turned up many times. Its antigen is currently unknown. These data originate in a study of T cells in Graves' hyperthyroidism and ophthalmopathy. Study information: Before any treatment, at initial diagnosis, peripheral blood was collected.

Study-level results: Ophthalmopathy was separated from stable hyperthyroidism by a 13 V-J model.

Amplification of TCR beta CDR3 regions used RNA as the template. TCR CDR3 underwent first-round RT-PCR with the HTBI primer set. Via MiXCR, TCRdb re-called the multiplex PCR reads, giving one row per CDR3 protein. The sample contains over 550,000 distinct CDR3 sequences, approximately 15% of which appear only once. The CDR3 consists of 14 residues. The germline gives CDR1 SNHLY, CDR2 FYNNEI. V dropped 2 bases and J dropped 1 base, with 8 bases sitting between them. Stable hyperthyroidism: no ophthalmopathy progression over 18 months of follow-up. Orbital computed tomography, thyroid ultrasound, serum thyroxine and TRAb, and clinical symptoms together informed the diagnoses.

The chain combines TRBV2 with TRBJ1-2; tentatively, D is TRBD1 (6 bases). Sequencing input: blood. The TCR was taken from a woman younger than 30 with Graves' hyperthyroidism. In nucleotides, the CDR3 is TGTGCCAGCAGTGAAAACAGGGATAACTATGGCTACACCTTC. Its protein product is CASSENRDNYGYTF.